Listed here are 5 T cell receptor beta chains from one sample, sequenced in a study of vaccination and CD4 T cells after COVID-19 (dated by TCRdb to between 2021 and 2024). For these receptors, no antigen is known. This specimen's treatment or condition label, interpreted: roughly 10-day PBMC culture with coronavirus spike peptide pools or control peptides (ViraFEST assay). Library prep was done by PCR. The instrument was an Illumina iSeq 100. DNA from cultured CD4+ T cells was subjected to TCR sequencing with the Oncomine TCR Beta short-read assay at the Johns Hopkins FTIC core. The public reads were reanalyzed by TCRdb: fastp trimming at Q25, MiXCR alignment, in-frame beta chains only. Here each entry gathers all rows of one CDR3 protein and keeps the most common genes and DNA. This sample comprises about 13,000 distinct CDR3 sequences, around 45% of them detected only once. Roughly 12% of the sample is in the top ten clones.

Sequenced material: CD4+ T cells from blood, cultured in vitro. These receptors were collected from a human donor who had recovered from COVID-19.

This chain uses TRBV20-1 with TRBJ2-5, with 12 bases lining up with TRBD2. Trimming cost V 5 bases and J 7 bases; bases outside gene matches: 11. CDR1 is DFQATT, CDR2 SNEGSKA, per germline (reference sequence). CDR3 size: 15 residues. The CDR3 DNA reads as TGCAGTGCTTCCTTTTCTAGCGGGGGGGACGGGACCCAGTACTTC. This translates into CSASFSSGGDGTQYF.

This clonotype turned up a few times. DNA for the CDR3: TGTGCCAGCAGTGAAGCGGGCAGTGCCTACGAGCAGTACTTC. Its translation: CASSEAGSAYEQYF. The chain has TRBV6-1 and TRBJ2-7; D is unresolved. There are 14 residues in the CDR3. V was trimmed by 0 bases and J by 2 bases, leaving 8 bases between them. Germline-derived CDR1 and CDR2 are MNHNS and SASEGT.

This clonotype was picked up a small number of times. The chain recombines TRBV7-2 with TRBJ2-4; 12 nucleotides match TRBD2. The CDR3 loop spans 20 amino acids. J gave up 1 base and V 5 bases, and 15 bases lay outside the gene matches. Germline V gene data show CDR1 as SGHTA and CDR2 as FQGNSA. As DNA, the CDR3 is TGTGCCAGCAGCGCCCCCGGGCTAGCGGGGGGGCGTTATGCCAAAAACATTCAGTACTTC. It yields the protein CASSAPGLAGGRYAKNIQYF.

V and J are TRBV6-2 or TRBV6-3 and TRBJ1-4; 7 positions agree with TRBD1. This CDR3 spans 14 amino acids. CDR1 MNHEY and CDR2 SVGEGT come from the germline V gene. V was clipped by 7 bases and J by 1 base; unmatched bases: 3. This CDR3 is CASNNRGTNEKLFF. The CDR3 coding sequence is TGTGCCAGCAACAACAGGGGAACTAATGAAAAACTGTTTTTT.

The chain carries TRBV7-6 and TRBJ1-5; the D gene is possibly TRBD1 (6 bases). CDR3 length: 16 residues. Germline CDR1 and CDR2: SGHVS and FNYEAQ. The V and J ends lost 1 base and 3 bases respectively, with 13 bases between them. As DNA, the CDR3 is TGTGCCAGCAGCTTAGAGGGGGGGGCCATCAATCAGCCCCAGCATTTT. It codes for CASSLEGGAINQPQHF.